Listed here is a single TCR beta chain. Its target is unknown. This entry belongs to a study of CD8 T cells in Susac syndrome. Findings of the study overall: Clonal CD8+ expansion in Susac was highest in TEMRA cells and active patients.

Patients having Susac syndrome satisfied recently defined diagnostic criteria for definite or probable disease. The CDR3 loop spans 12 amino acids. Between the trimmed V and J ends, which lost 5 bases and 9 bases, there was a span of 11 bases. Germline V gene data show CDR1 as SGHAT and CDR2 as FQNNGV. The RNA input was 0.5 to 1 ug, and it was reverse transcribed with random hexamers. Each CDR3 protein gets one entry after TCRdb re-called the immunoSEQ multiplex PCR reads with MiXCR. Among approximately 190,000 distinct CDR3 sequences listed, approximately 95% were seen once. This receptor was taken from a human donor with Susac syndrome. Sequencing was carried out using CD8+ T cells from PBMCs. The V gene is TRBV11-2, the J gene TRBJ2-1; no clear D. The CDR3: CASSRPPSEQFF. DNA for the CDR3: TGTGCCAGCAGCCGGCCACCCAGTGAGCAGTTCTTC.